A single sample is the source of the 28 T cell receptor beta chains below, sequenced in a study of blood T cell repertoires in COVID-19. Here immunoSEQ multiplex PCR was the method, and the copy in TCRdb shows in-frame clones only, minus some. Of fewer than 350,000 clones in the sample, around 81% were seen once. Source material: peripheral blood. Receptors originate from a woman between 55 and 75 years old with active or convalescent COVID-19.

This chain uses TRBV6-5 with TRBJ1-2; tentative D call: TRBD1 (5 bases). The CDR3 totals 13 residues. V lost 2 bases and J 6 bases, leaving 10 bases between the germline ends. The germline CDR1 and CDR2 sequences are MNHEY and SVGAGI. DNA for the CDR3: TGTGCCAGCAGTTACGAGGCAGGGCATGGCTACACCTTC. Translated, it gives CASSYEAGHGYTF.

The V and J genes are TRBV18 and TRBJ1-1; 9 bases agree with TRBD1. With V trimmed by 4 bases and J by 3 bases, 6 bases remained unmatched. This CDR3 spans 15 amino acids. Germline CDR1 is KGHSH and CDR2 is LQKENI. This CDR3 reads CASSQRTGADTEAFF. CDR3 nucleotides: TGTGCCAGCTCACAACGGACAGGGGCCGACACTGAAGCTTTCTTT.

The V and J genes are TRBV6-2 or TRBV6-3 and TRBJ1-1; maybe TRBD1 (6 bases). The germline CDR1 and CDR2 sequences are MNHEY and SVGEGT. V lost 2 bases, J lost 5 bases, and 9 bases lay in between. The CDR3 is 13 amino acids. The CDR3 spells CASSYQGWTEAFF. CDR3 in DNA: TGTGCCAGCAGTTACCAGGGGTGGACTGAAGCTTTCTTT.

Here the CDR3 reads CASSQASGQGFEKLFF. DNA of the CDR3: TGTGCCAGCAGCCAGGCCTCGGGACAGGGGTTCGAAAAACTGTTTTTT. This sequence joins TRBV3-1 (or the pseudogene TRBV3-2) and TRBJ1-4; 10 nucleotides line up with TRBD1. Unmatched junction bases numbered 9, after V lost 3 bases and J lost 8 bases. In germline, CDR1 is LGHDT, CDR2 YNNKEL (reference sequence). The CDR3 is 16 residues long.

This sequence joins TRBV5-6 and TRBJ1-2; D possibly corresponds to TRBD1 (5 bases). The ends were cut back, 6 bases at V and 4 bases at J, with 25 bases in the middle. This CDR3 contains 17 residues. Germline V CDR1 and CDR2: SGHDT, YYEEEE. The CDR3 DNA follows: TGTGCCAGCACCCTTCTTGCCGGGGGGGTTGGCAGCTATGGCTACACCTTC. This gives the protein CASTLLAGGVGSYGYTF.

The V and J genes are TRBV11-3 and TRBJ2-1; TRBD1 might be the D (6 bases). The CDR3 sequence is 15 residues long. Germline V gene lookup returns CDR1 SGHNT and CDR2 YENEEA. The V and J ends lost 2 bases and 4 bases respectively, with 12 bases between them. The CDR3 protein is CASSLTPGQYNEQFF. The DNA for the CDR3 is TGTGCCAGCAGCTTAACGCCCGGACAGTACAATGAGCAGTTCTTC.

The chain recombines TRBV7-3 with TRBJ2-2, with D possibly being TRBD1 (6 bases). The germline gives CDR1 SGHTA, CDR2 FQGTGA. Trimming left V 0 bases short and J 2 bases short, with 7 bases between. This CDR3 has 15 residues. This CDR3 reads CASSLTGGNTGELFF. The CDR3 DNA reads TGTGCCAGCAGCTTAACAGGGGGAAACACCGGGGAGCTGTTTTTT. The whole variable domain, filled in from reference TRBV7-3 and TRBJ2-2, reads GAGVSQTPSNKVTEKGKYVELRCDPISGHTALYWYRQSLGQGPEFLIYFQGTGAADDSGLPNDRFFAVRPEGSVSTLKIQRTERGDSAVYLCASSLTGGNTGELFFGEGSRLTVL.

The DNA for the CDR3 is TGTGCCAGCACCAACGGGGGGGGAAGTTCACCCCTCCACTTT. The encoded protein is CASTNGGGSSPLHF. The V gene is TRBV6-5, the J gene TRBJ1-6; D may be TRBD1 (5 bases). Germline loops: CDR1 MNHEY, CDR2 SVGAGI. Trimming pared 7 bases from V and 9 bases from J, leaving 16 bases between. This CDR3 comprises 14 residues.

The CDR3 bases are TGTGCCACTCTTGCGGGGGGCACCGGGGAGCTGTTTTTT. Protein product: CATLAGGTGELFF. V and J are TRBV2 and TRBJ2-2; 8 bases map to TRBD2. Losses at the gene ends were 10 bases for V and 4 bases for J; bases not matched to a gene: 5. The germline V gene encodes CDR1 SNHLY and CDR2 FYNNEI. CDR3 length: 13 amino acids.

The chain links TRBV6-2 or TRBV6-3 to TRBJ2-6, with D possibly TRBD1 on 5 matching bases. Trimming pared 6 bases from V and 2 bases from J, leaving 17 bases between. Germline values: CDR1 MNHEY, CDR2 SVGEGT. CDR3 length: 17 residues. The CDR3: CASSHRTTGTGANVLTF. DNA of the CDR3: TGTGCCAGCAGCCATAGAACCACAGGAACTGGGGCCAACGTCCTGACTTTC.

This chain connects TRBV10-3 to TRBJ1-2; TRBD1 aligns across 12 bases. J was trimmed by 4 bases and V by 3 bases; bases with no gene match: 6. The CDR3 length is 16 residues. The V gene's germline CDR1 is ENHRY and CDR2 SYGVKD. CDR3 nucleotide sequence: TGTGCCATCAGTGACTCCGGGACAGGGGGCGTCTATGGCTACACCTTC. Translation: CAISDSGTGGVYGYTF.

The rearrangement joins TRBV7-9 to TRBJ2-2; 13 bases fit TRBD2. The CDR3 sequence is 17 residues long. Germline CDR1 and CDR2: SEHNR and FQNEAQ (reference sequence). The V segment lost 7 bases and the J segment 5 bases; nucleotides outside the gene matches: 10. The CDR3 nucleotides are TGTGCCAGCACTCCGGGACTAGCGGGGCCTGGGACCGGGGAGCTGTTTTTT. This sequence encodes CASTPGLAGPGTGELFF.

This chain uses TRBV10-3 with TRBJ1-3; TRBD1 might be the D (5 bases). The germline V and J ends were trimmed by 3 bases and 4 bases, with 7 bases remaining between them. The CDR3 runs to 13 residues. CDR1 and CDR2 (germline): ENHRY, SYGVKD. CDR3 DNA sequence: TGTGCCATCAGTGACTACAGGGGAAACACCATATATTTT. It yields the protein CAISDYRGNTIYF.

The chain is built from TRBV10-3 and TRBJ2-3; D possibly corresponds to TRBD2 (5 bases). Trimming took 8 bases from V and 2 from J, leaving 11 bases between them. CDR1 and CDR2 from the germline V gene are ENHRY and SYGVKD. CDR3 size: 13 residues. CDR3 protein: CAIASGATDTQYF. In nucleotides, the CDR3 is TGTGCCATCGCAAGCGGAGCCACAGATACGCAGTATTTT.

This clone has a handful of counts. V is TRBV3-1 (or the pseudogene TRBV3-2) and J is TRBJ1-5; unclear D gene. This CDR3 has 14 amino acids. CDR1 and CDR2 (germline): LGHDT, YNNKEL (reference sequence). V gave up 0 bases and J gave up 2 bases, with 5 bases separating them. The DNA for the CDR3 is TGTGCCAGCAGCCAAGATCCCGGCAATCAGCCCCAGCATTTT. Translated, it gives CASSQDPGNQPQHF.

The V and J genes are TRBV19 and TRBJ2-5, with 10 bases fitting TRBD2. This CDR3 spans 15 amino acids. Trimming removed 5 bases from V and 2 bases from J; junction bases left unmatched: 5. Germline CDR1 LNHDA, CDR2 SQIVND (reference sequence). The CDR3 DNA follows: TGTGCCAGTAGTCCACAGCGGGGGGGACAAGAGACCCAGTACTTC. It codes for CASSPQRGGQETQYF.

In regard to this clone: Possible read error: a much larger clone is one base away. The chain carries TRBV7-9 and TRBJ2-3; 10 nucleotides agree with TRBD2. This CDR3 region has 15 residues. The junction had 1 base not matched to a gene; V was cut back by 2 bases and J by 2 bases. Germline values: CDR1 SEHNR, CDR2 FQNEAQ (reference sequence). DNA for the CDR3: TGTGCCAGCAGCTTAAGCGGGGGGGCCACAGATACGCAGTATTTT. Its translation: CASSLSGGATDTQYF.

The chain carries TRBV2 and TRBJ2-7; TRBD1 is a possible D gene (5 bases). V gave up 8 bases and J gave up 0 bases, with 14 bases separating them. The CDR3 contains 14 residues. Germline lookup yields CDR1 SNHLY and CDR2 FYNNEI. Here the CDR3 DNA reads TGTGCCAGCTGGCGAGGACACCGCTCCTACGAGCAGTACTTC. Translated: CASWRGHRSYEQYF.

V usage is TRBV4-1 and J usage is TRBJ1-5, with no clear D. Per germline, CDR1 MGHRA and CDR2 YSYEKL. The ends were cut back, 1 base at V and 0 bases at J, with 7 bases in the middle. The CDR3 covers 15 residues. CDR3 protein: CASSQVAYSNQPQHF. CDR3 bases: TGCGCCAGCAGCCAAGTCGCGTATAGCAATCAGCCCCAGCATTTT.

CDR3 bases: TGCGCCAGCAGCCAAGATCGCATGGGGGGCACTGAAGCTTTCTTT. Amino acid sequence: CASSQDRMGGTEAFF. This sequence joins TRBV4-3 and TRBJ1-1; D possibly corresponds to TRBD1 (5 bases). V lost 0 bases and J lost 4, with 12 bases in between. Germline V CDR1 and CDR2: LGHNA, YSLEER. CDR3 length: 15 residues.

The gene calls are TRBV6-2 or TRBV6-3 and TRBJ2-3, with TRBD1 identical over 8 bases. V was pared by 1 base and J by 0 bases, with 9 bases of the junction left unmatched. The CDR3 is 18 amino acids. CDR1 is MNHEY and CDR2 is SVGEGT in the germline V gene. The CDR3 DNA follows: TGTGCCAGCAGTTACTTTAGGCAGGGGGCAGCTAGCACAGATACGCAGTATTTT. It codes for CASSYFRQGAASTDTQYF.

V and J are TRBV19 and TRBJ2-1, with 10 nucleotides matching TRBD1. Per germline, CDR1 LNHDA and CDR2 SQIVND (reference sequence). J was trimmed by 9 bases and V by 5 bases; bases with no gene match: 7. The CDR3 is 14 residues long. The CDR3 bases are TGTGCCAGTAGTCCAGGGACAGGGGCGGCTGAGCAGTTCTTC. It is translated as CASSPGTGAAEQFF.

The chain has TRBV7-9 and TRBJ2-3, with TRBD1 identical over 7 bases. CDR3 length equals 15 residues. Germline-derived CDR1 and CDR2 are SEHNR and FQNEAQ (reference sequence). The J segment lost 4 bases and the V segment lost 3 bases, leaving 7 bases of the junction unmatched. The chain's CDR3 is CASSFLQGSADTQYF. The CDR3 bases are TGTGCCAGCAGCTTCCTACAGGGGAGTGCAGATACGCAGTATTTT.

In DNA, the CDR3 is TGTGCCAGCAGTGAAGAGGCAGGGTGGACTGAAGCTTTCTTT. Translation: CASSEEAGWTEAFF. The rearrangement uses TRBV6-1 and TRBJ1-1; D perhaps matches TRBD1 (5 bases). The CDR3 length is 14 residues. In germline, CDR1 is MNHNS, CDR2 SASEGT. The V and J ends lost 1 base and 5 bases respectively, with 11 bases between them.

In its sample, this clone was seen once. The chain is built from TRBV20-1 and TRBJ2-1; the match to TRBD2 covers 7 bases. V trimming: 3 bases; J trimming: 4 bases; junction bases outside the gene matches: 3. Germline CDR1 and CDR2: DFQATT and SNEGSKA (reference sequence). This CDR3 contains 13 residues. The DNA of the CDR3 is TGCAGTGCTAGTGGGCGGGGGTACAATGAGCAGTTCTTC. This sequence encodes CSASGRGYNEQFF.

The chain employs TRBV6-6 and TRBJ2-3; D uncertain. CDR3 size: 12 residues. The V end lost 8 bases, the J end lost 6 bases, and 12 bases lay between the germline ends. CDR1 and CDR2 (germline): MNHNY, SVGAGI (reference sequence). Here the CDR3 reads CASGRFTDTQYF. DNA of the CDR3: TGTGCCAGCGGTCGATTTACTGATACGCAGTATTTT.

The gene calls are TRBV25-1 and TRBJ2-3; 9 bases are a match to TRBD2. The CDR3 length is 17 residues. Losses at the gene ends were 5 bases for V and 5 bases for J; bases not matched to a gene: 14. The germline V gene has CDR1 MGHDK and CDR2 SYGVNS. In DNA form, the CDR3 reads TGTGCCAGCAGTCCTCCACTCTTAGCGGGGGTTCAAGATACGCAGTATTTT. This encodes CASSPPLLAGVQDTQYF.

The chain carries TRBV7-2 and TRBJ1-2; TRBD1 might be the D (5 bases). The V and J ends lost 1 base and 4 bases respectively, with 10 bases between them. Germline CDR1 SGHTA, CDR2 FQGNSA. The CDR3 covers 14 residues. The CDR3 region is CASSLVPGIYGYTF. The CDR3 nucleotides read TGTGCCAGCAGCTTAGTTCCAGGGATCTATGGCTACACCTTC.